This T cell receptor beta chain originates from a study of CD8+ T cells in alopecia areata. Study-wide context: C3H/HeJ donors with spontaneous alopecia, roughly 6-12 months old, supplied skin grafts to 7-10-week-old female C3H/HeJ mice.

Scientists pooled cutaneous lymph node cells and sorted them on CD4, CD8alpha, NKG2D, NKG2ACE and other markers. Extraction of RNA preceded its reverse transcription into cDNA, which served as the sequencing template. Using immunoSEQ multiplex PCR, the repertoire was profiled, and TCRdb retains in-frame clones only, with some absent. The profile covers around 300,000 clones, none occurring a single time. The CDR3 has 15 residues. Germline CDR1 reads NNHDY; CDR2 reads SYVADS. This clone turned up a few times. Gene names denote mouse genes. The observed sequence ends 4 residues before the CDR3 terminus, with the missing tail filled in from the germline J gene.

The sequenced sample consisted of CD4+ T cells sorted from a lymph node. V gene TRBV13-3 combines with J gene TRBJ2-1; 9 bases fit TRBD1. The TCR sequence derives from a C3H/HeJ mouse with alopecia areata. The MHC haplotype recorded for the strain is H2-k. The CDR3 DNA, read in part, is TGTGCCAGCAGTGATGCAGGGACAGGGAGGGCT. Translated, it gives CASSDAGTGRA. The CDR3 in its entirety is CASSDAGTGRAEQFF.